This T cell receptor (beta chain) emerged from a study of T cells in Graves' hyperthyroidism and ophthalmopathy. Study results and limitations: Ophthalmopathy was model-predicted a median around 6.7 months pre-onset.

A remark on this clonotype: Its antigen is not identified.

Active moderate-to-severe ophthalmopathy, Clinical Activity Score at least 3, NOSPECS at least 4, under 3 months' duration. Not enrolled were patients with uncontrolled infection, other autoimmune disease, pregnancy or lactation. The germline V gene encodes CDR1 DFQATT and CDR2 SNEGSKA (reference sequence). Trimming shortened V by 6 bases and J by 5 bases, and 16 bases separated the two germline ends. This CDR3 has 13 residues. RNA transcripts gave rise to amplified TCR beta CDR3 regions. The TCR CDR3 first-round RT-PCR relied on the HTBI primer set. Each CDR3 protein is one row after TCRdb ran MiXCR on the multiplex PCR reads. The table has 490,000 or so distinct CDR3 sequences, about 16% seen once.

The sample was blood. This chain links TRBV20-1 with TRBJ1-1; possibly TRBD1 for D (6 bases). The sequence was collected from a woman between 25 and 40 years old with Graves' ophthalmopathy. The CDR3 bases are TGCAGTGCCCCGGAGGGGGATAGAACTGAAGCTTTCTTT. This encodes CSAPEGDRTEAFF.